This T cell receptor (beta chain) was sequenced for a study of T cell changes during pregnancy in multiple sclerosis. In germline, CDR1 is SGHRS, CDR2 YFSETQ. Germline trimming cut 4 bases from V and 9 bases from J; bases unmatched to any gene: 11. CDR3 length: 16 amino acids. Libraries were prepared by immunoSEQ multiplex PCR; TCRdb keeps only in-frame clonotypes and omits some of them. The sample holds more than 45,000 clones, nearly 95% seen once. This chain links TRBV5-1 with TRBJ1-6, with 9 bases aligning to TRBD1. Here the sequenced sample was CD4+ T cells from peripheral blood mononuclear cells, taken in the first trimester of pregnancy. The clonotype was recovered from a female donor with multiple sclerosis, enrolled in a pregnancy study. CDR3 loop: CASSRGQGRRLSPLHF. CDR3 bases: TGCGCCAGCAGCCGCGGACAGGGGCGCAGGCTTTCACCCCTCCACTTT. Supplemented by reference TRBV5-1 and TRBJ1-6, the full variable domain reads KAGVTQTPRYLIKTRGQQVTLSCSPISGHRSVSWYQQTPGQGLQFLFEYFSETQRNKGNFPGRFSGRQFSNSRSEMNVSTLELGDSALYLCASSRGQGRRLSPLHFGNGTRLTVT.